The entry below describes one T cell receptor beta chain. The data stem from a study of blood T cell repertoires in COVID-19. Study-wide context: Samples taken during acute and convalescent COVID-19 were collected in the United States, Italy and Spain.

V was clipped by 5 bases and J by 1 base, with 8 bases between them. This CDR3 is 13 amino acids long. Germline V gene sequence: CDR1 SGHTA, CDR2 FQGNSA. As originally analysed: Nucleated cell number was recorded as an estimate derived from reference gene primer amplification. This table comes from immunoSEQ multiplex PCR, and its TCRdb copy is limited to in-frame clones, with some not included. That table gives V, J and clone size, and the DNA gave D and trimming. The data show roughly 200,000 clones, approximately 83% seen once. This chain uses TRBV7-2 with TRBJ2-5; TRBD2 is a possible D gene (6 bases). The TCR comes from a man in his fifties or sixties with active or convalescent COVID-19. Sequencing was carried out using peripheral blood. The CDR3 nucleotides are TGTGCCAGCAGCGGCGGGACCCAAGAGACCCAGTACTTC. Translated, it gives CASSGGTQETQYF. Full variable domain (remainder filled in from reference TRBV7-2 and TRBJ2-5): GAGVSQSPSNKVTEKGKDVELRCDPISGHTALYWYRQSLGQGLEFLIYFQGNSAPDKSGLPSDRFSAERTGGSVSTLTIQRTQQEDSAVYLCASSGGTQETQYFGPGTRLLVL.